The 8 T cell receptor beta chains below come from one sample, sequenced in a study of T cell changes during pregnancy in multiple sclerosis. TCRdb's table, derived via immunoSEQ multiplex PCR, lists solely in-frame clones and lacks some. This sample has about 13,000 clones, with 88% found just once. The sample here was CD8+ T cells from peripheral blood mononuclear cells, taken in the first trimester of pregnancy. These TCRs come from a female donor with multiple sclerosis, enrolled in a pregnancy study.

In DNA, the CDR3 is TGTGCCTGGAGCCCGACAGGGGCTTCACCCCTCCACTTT. Translating gives CAWSPTGASPLHF. The rearrangement links TRBV30 to TRBJ1-6, with 8 bases that match TRBD1. Germline-derived CDR1 and CDR2 are GTSNPN and SVGIG (reference sequence). The CDR3 contains 13 residues. J lost 9 bases, V lost 3 bases, and 4 bases had no gene match. Drawing the rest from reference TRBV30 and TRBJ1-6, the complete variable domain is SQTIHQWPATLVQPVGSPLSLECTVEGTSNPNLYWYRQAAGRGLQLLFYSVGIGQISSEVPQNLSASRPQDRQFILSSKKLLLSDSGFYLCAWSPTGASPLHFGNGTRLTVT.

This rearrangement joins TRBV5-4 to TRBJ1-2; weak D call: TRBD1 (6 bases). CDR1 is SGHNT and CDR2 is YYREEE in the germline V gene (reference sequence). Trimming took off 4 bases at V and 5 bases at J, with 15 bases between the two ends. The CDR3 loop spans 14 amino acids. CDR3 residues: CASSLQGIGYGYTF. For the CDR3, the DNA is TGTGCCAGCAGCCTTCAGGGGATAGGGTATGGCTACACCTTC.

The V call is TRBV5-6, the J call TRBJ2-1; TRBD1 is a possible D gene (6 bases). The V gene lost 1 base and the J gene lost 6 bases, with 8 bases spanning the gap. This CDR3 has 13 amino acids. In germline, CDR1 is SGHDT, CDR2 YYEEEE. The CDR3 bases are TGTGCCAGCAGCTTGATCAGGGGCAATGAGCAGTTCTTC. This gives the protein CASSLIRGNEQFF. Drawing the rest from reference TRBV5-6 and TRBJ2-1, the complete variable domain is DAGVTQSPTHLIKTRGQQVTLRCSPKSGHDTVSWYQQALGQGPQFIFQYYEEEERQRGNFPDRFSGHQFPNYSSELNVNALLLGDSALYLCASSLIRGNEQFFGPGTRLTVL.

This clone was seen a handful of times. The chain couples TRBV28 to TRBJ1-2, with 7 bases aligning to TRBD1. Looked up from germline, CDR1 is MDHEN and CDR2 is SYDVKM. This CDR3 contains 15 residues. V shed 3 bases, J shed 5 bases, and the junction held 9 bases outside the gene matches. The CDR3 sequence is CASSFGGGAGYGYTF. The CDR3, as DNA: TGTGCCAGCAGTTTTGGAGGGGGCGCAGGGTATGGCTACACCTTC.

The chain couples TRBV28 to TRBJ2-1, with 11 bases aligning to TRBD1. Germline V gives CDR1 MDHEN, CDR2 SYDVKM. The V and J ends lost 6 bases and 2 bases, in that order; junction bases with no gene match: 15. The CDR3 is 19 residues long. DNA of the CDR3: TGTGCCAGCAGCCCGGGACAGGGGGTTCACGATCAGCCCTACAATGAGCAGTTCTTC. Its protein is CASSPGQGVHDQPYNEQFF.

A single count supports this clone. This chain links TRBV28 with TRBJ2-4, with 12 bases matching TRBD2. Trimming took 6 bases from V and 1 from J; bases not matched to a gene: 4. CDR3 size: 16 residues. Germline V gene data show CDR1 as MDHEN and CDR2 as SYDVKM. The CDR3 DNA sequence: TGTGCCAGCAGCCTAACTAGCGGGGGGGCCAAAAACATTCAGTACTTC. Residues: CASSLTSGGAKNIQYF.

V usage is TRBV6-5 and J usage is TRBJ1-1; possible D gene TRBD1, 6 bases. Germline V CDR1 and CDR2: MNHEY, SVGAGI. The CDR3 is made up of 14 amino acids. Deletions cut 9 bases from V and 0 bases from J, with 14 bases between. The CDR3 is CASWGGLLNTEAFF. The CDR3 DNA sequence: TGTGCCAGTTGGGGGGGCCTCCTGAACACTGAAGCTTTCTTT.

V usage is TRBV28 and J usage is TRBJ2-7; D is possibly TRBD1 (6 bases). The CDR3 spans 15 residues. CDR1 and CDR2 (germline): MDHEN, SYDVKM. V lost 4 bases and J 1 base, leaving 14 bases between the germline ends. The CDR3 DNA follows: TGTGCCAGCAGTTCGCCGAGGGGGTGGTCCTACGAGCAGTACTTC. Its translation is CASSSPRGWSYEQYF.